This T cell receptor beta chain was obtained from a study of blood T cells in healthy people across ages. Then a second PCR, running about 6 to 11 cycles, was carried out with a sample-barcoded 5' primer and a J-beta primer mix. TCRdb redid the calling of the 5' RACE reads with MiXCR, one entry per CDR3 protein. The sample lists some 670,000 distinct CDR3 sequences, 52% occurring once. The CDR3 totals 15 residues. This chain joins TRBV21-1 and TRBJ1-6. TRBV21-1 counts as a pseudogene. The sequence derives from a woman of 80 years or more in good health. What was sequenced was blood. The CDR3: CASSNLYLTDSPLHF. Here the CDR3 DNA reads TGTGCCAGCAGCAATCTCTACCTTACAGATTCACCCCTCCACTTT.